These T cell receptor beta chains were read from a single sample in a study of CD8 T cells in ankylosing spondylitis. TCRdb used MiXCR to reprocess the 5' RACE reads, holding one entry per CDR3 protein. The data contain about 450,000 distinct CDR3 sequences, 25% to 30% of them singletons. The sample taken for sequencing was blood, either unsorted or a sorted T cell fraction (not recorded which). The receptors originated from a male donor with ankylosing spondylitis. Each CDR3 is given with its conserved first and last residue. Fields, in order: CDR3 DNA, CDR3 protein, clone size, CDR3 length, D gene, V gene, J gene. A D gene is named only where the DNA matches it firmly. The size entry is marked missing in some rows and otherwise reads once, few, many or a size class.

CDR3nt: TGTGCCAGCAGCTTAGTACGGCCACCGAACACTGAAGCTTTCTTT
CDR3aa: CASSLVRPPNTEAFF
abundance: NA
len: 15
d_gene: NA
v_gene: TRBV7-8
j_gene: TRBJ1-1

CDR3nt: TGCAGCGTTCGGCCCTCCCAAGAGACCCAGTACTTC
CDR3aa: CSVRPSQETQYF
abundance: NA
len: 12
d_gene: NA
v_gene: TRBV29-1
j_gene: TRBJ2-5

CDR3nt: TGCAGTATTAATCTAGCGGGGGAAGACAATGAGCAGTTCTTC
CDR3aa: CSINLAGEDNEQFF
abundance: few
len: 14
d_gene: TRBD2
v_gene: TRBV29-1
j_gene: TRBJ2-1

CDR3nt: TGCGCCAGCAGCTTGGACAGCCTCAATCAGCCCCAGCATTTT
CDR3aa: CASSLDSLNQPQHF
abundance: few
len: 14
d_gene: NA
v_gene: TRBV5-1
j_gene: TRBJ1-5

CDR3nt: TGCAGCGTTGATCCAGGGTTGGGCATTCAGTACTTC
CDR3aa: CSVDPGLGIQYF
abundance: few
len: 12
d_gene: NA
v_gene: TRBV29-1
j_gene: TRBJ2-4

CDR3nt: TGTGCCAGCAGTCTATCCGGTGTGGGCTCCTACAATGAGCAGTTCTTC
CDR3aa: CASSLSGVGSYNEQFF
abundance: NA
len: 16
d_gene: NA
v_gene: TRBV12-3/TRBV12-4
j_gene: TRBJ2-1

CDR3nt: TGTGCCAGCAGCTTATGGACCGACAATGAGCAGTTCTTC
CDR3aa: CASSLWTDNEQFF
abundance: few
len: 13
d_gene: NA
v_gene: TRBV11-3
j_gene: TRBJ2-1

CDR3nt: TGTGCCAGCAGCAGGGGACAGGGGGTGAGCGGGAGCCCCCCCTACAATGAGCAGTTCTTC
CDR3aa: CASSRGQGVSGSPPYNEQFF
abundance: NA
len: 20
d_gene: NA
v_gene: TRBV21-1
j_gene: TRBJ2-1

CDR3nt: TGTGCCAGCAGTTTCACAGGGGCCGGCACAGATACGCAGTATTTT
CDR3aa: CASSFTGAGTDTQYF
abundance: few
len: 15
d_gene: TRBD1
v_gene: TRBV11-2
j_gene: TRBJ2-3

CDR3nt: TGCAGCGCAACTACGGGGACTCTGAATGAAAAACTGTTTTTT
CDR3aa: CSATTGTLNEKLFF
abundance: NA
len: 14
d_gene: NA
v_gene: TRBV29-1
j_gene: TRBJ1-4

CDR3nt: TGCAGTGCTAGAGAGCGGTCCCGAGAGACCCAGTACTTC
CDR3aa: CSARERSRETQYF
abundance: NA
len: 13
d_gene: NA
v_gene: TRBV20-1
j_gene: TRBJ2-5

CDR3nt: TGTGCCAGCAGCTTACGGGACAACTCTGGAAACACCATATATTTT
CDR3aa: CASSLRDNSGNTIYF
abundance: NA
len: 15
d_gene: NA
v_gene: TRBV7-9
j_gene: TRBJ1-3

CDR3nt: TGTGCCACCAGTGATTATAGCGGGTGGAACAATGAGCAGTTCTTC
CDR3aa: CATSDYSGWNNEQFF
abundance: few
len: 15
d_gene: TRBD2
v_gene: TRBV24-1
j_gene: TRBJ2-1

CDR3nt: TGCAGTGCTGGGGGACTAGCAGGGGAGACCCAGTACTTC
CDR3aa: CSAGGLAGETQYF
abundance: NA
len: 13
d_gene: TRBD2
v_gene: TRBV20-1
j_gene: TRBJ2-5

CDR3nt: TGTGCCAGCAGTCTCAGGGGTGTACCAACCGGGGAGCTGTTTTTT
CDR3aa: CASSLRGVPTGELFF
abundance: few
len: 15
d_gene: NA
v_gene: TRBV6-1
j_gene: TRBJ2-2

CDR3nt: TGCAGCGTTAGCTTGAGCTCCTACAATGAGCAGTTCTTC
CDR3aa: CSVSLSSYNEQFF
abundance: few
len: 13
d_gene: NA
v_gene: TRBV29-1
j_gene: TRBJ2-1

CDR3nt: TGTGCCAGCAGCTTAGACGGGACTCTCAATGAGCAGTTCTTC
CDR3aa: CASSLDGTLNEQFF
abundance: NA
len: 14
d_gene: NA
v_gene: TRBV7-9
j_gene: TRBJ2-1

CDR3nt: TGTGCCAGCAGCTTCTCCCCACGGACGGCCGAGCAGTTCTTC
CDR3aa: CASSFSPRTAEQFF
abundance: NA
len: 14
d_gene: NA
v_gene: TRBV7-9
j_gene: TRBJ2-1

CDR3nt: TGCAGTGCTACCTACTCCGGGACAGGGGGCAACACCGGGGAGCTGTTTTTT
CDR3aa: CSATYSGTGGNTGELFF
abundance: NA
len: 17
d_gene: TRBD1
v_gene: TRBV20-1
j_gene: TRBJ2-2

CDR3nt: TGCGCCAGCAGTGAGTCGAGCGACACCTACGAGCAGTACTTC
CDR3aa: CASSESSDTYEQYF
abundance: NA
len: 14
d_gene: NA
v_gene: TRBV10-2
j_gene: TRBJ2-7

CDR3nt: TGCGCCAGTTCCCAGGTGCGGGAGAGATACACAGATACGCAGTATTTT
CDR3aa: CASSQVRERYTDTQYF
abundance: NA
len: 16
d_gene: TRBD2
v_gene: TRBV5-1
j_gene: TRBJ2-3

CDR3nt: TGCACCATACGGGGCGCCGAACTCTCCTACAATGAGCAGTTCTTC
CDR3aa: CTIRGAELSYNEQFF
abundance: few
len: 15
d_gene: NA
v_gene: TRBV29-1
j_gene: TRBJ2-1

CDR3nt: TGCAGCGCTGTAGGGACAGCCTACGAGCAGTACTTC
CDR3aa: CSAVGTAYEQYF
abundance: NA
len: 12
d_gene: TRBD1
v_gene: TRBV29-1
j_gene: TRBJ2-7

CDR3nt: TGCAGTGCAGCAAGCGGGAGCTCCTACAATGAGCAGTTCTTC
CDR3aa: CSAASGSSYNEQFF
abundance: NA
len: 14
d_gene: TRBD2
v_gene: TRBV20-1
j_gene: TRBJ2-1

CDR3nt: TGTGCCAGCAGCTTAGGAACCCAGGGGTCGGGTAATGAAAAACTGTTTTTT
CDR3aa: CASSLGTQGSGNEKLFF
abundance: NA
len: 17
d_gene: NA
v_gene: TRBV7-7
j_gene: TRBJ1-4

CDR3nt: TGCAGTTGTTCGGGACAAAGCACAGATACGCAGTATTTT
CDR3aa: CSCSGQSTDTQYF
abundance: many
len: 13
d_gene: NA
v_gene: TRBV20-1
j_gene: TRBJ2-3

CDR3nt: TGCAGTGCTAGCCGGGACCGGGGGAAGTACGAGCAGTACTTC
CDR3aa: CSASRDRGKYEQYF
abundance: few
len: 14
d_gene: NA
v_gene: TRBV20-1
j_gene: TRBJ2-7

CDR3nt: TGTGCCAGCAGGGACAGGGGTTCCGCGAACACTGAAGCTTTCTTT
CDR3aa: CASRDRGSANTEAFF
abundance: NA
len: 15
d_gene: TRBD1
v_gene: TRBV6-1
j_gene: TRBJ1-1

CDR3nt: TGTGCCAGCTCTCTCGGCCACGACCTAGAGACCCAGTACTTC
CDR3aa: CASSLGHDLETQYF
abundance: NA
len: 14
d_gene: NA
v_gene: TRBV18
j_gene: TRBJ2-5

CDR3nt: TGTGCCAGCAGCCAAGGGACATCAGGGTCTCAGCCCCAGCATTTT
CDR3aa: CASSQGTSGSQPQHF
abundance: once
len: 15
d_gene: NA
v_gene: TRBV3-1
j_gene: TRBJ1-5

CDR3nt: TGCAGTGCTAGAGGACGACAGGGAAGGGGGGGAACTAATGAAAAACTGTTTTTT
CDR3aa: CSARGRQGRGGTNEKLFF
abundance: NA
len: 18
d_gene: TRBD1
v_gene: TRBV20-1
j_gene: TRBJ1-4

CDR3nt: TGTGCCACCCAATCCTACAATGAGCAGTTCTTC
CDR3aa: CATQSYNEQFF
abundance: few
len: 11
d_gene: NA
v_gene: TRBV25-1
j_gene: TRBJ2-1

CDR3nt: TGTGCCACCAGTGATAATCGAGGGGGACTCTACAATGAGCAGTTCTTC
CDR3aa: CATSDNRGGLYNEQFF
abundance: NA
len: 16
d_gene: NA
v_gene: TRBV24-1
j_gene: TRBJ2-1

CDR3nt: TGTGCCACCAGTGAATCGGGGGACAGGGCGTACTTC
CDR3aa: CATSESGDRAYF
abundance: few
len: 12
d_gene: TRBD1
v_gene: TRBV24-1
j_gene: TRBJ2-5

CDR3nt: TGCAGCGTTGGAATAGGGGGGAATTCACCCCTCCACTTT
CDR3aa: CSVGIGGNSPLHF
abundance: NA
len: 13
d_gene: NA
v_gene: TRBV29-1
j_gene: TRBJ1-6

CDR3nt: TGTGCCAGCAGTGAGACTTTCTCCACAGATACGCAGTATTTT
CDR3aa: CASSETFSTDTQYF
abundance: NA
len: 14
d_gene: NA
v_gene: TRBV2
j_gene: TRBJ2-3

CDR3nt: TGCAGTGCTAGAGACGGTGCAGCTACAGATACGCAGTATTTT
CDR3aa: CSARDGAATDTQYF
abundance: NA
len: 14
d_gene: NA
v_gene: TRBV20-1
j_gene: TRBJ2-3

CDR3nt: TGTGCCATCAGTGACCCGACTAGTTCGCAGTACTTC
CDR3aa: CAISDPTSSQYF
abundance: NA
len: 12
d_gene: NA
v_gene: TRBV10-3
j_gene: TRBJ2-5

CDR3nt: TGTGCCAGCAGCTTATTTCCTCCCGACCGGGCTGAAGCTTTCTTT
CDR3aa: CASSLFPPDRAEAFF
abundance: NA
len: 15
d_gene: NA
v_gene: TRBV11-2
j_gene: TRBJ1-1

CDR3nt: TGTGCCAGCAGCTTAGATCCCAGGGCTTACTACGAGCAGTACTTC
CDR3aa: CASSLDPRAYYEQYF
abundance: once
len: 15
d_gene: NA
v_gene: TRBV7-2
j_gene: TRBJ2-7